This T cell receptor (beta chain) was retrieved from a study of blood T cells in healthy people across ages. With a J-beta primer mix and a sample-barcoded 5' primer, a second PCR ran roughly 7 to 11 cycles. TCRdb analysed the 5' RACE reads with MiXCR anew, one entry per CDR3 protein. The profile shows about 1.8 million distinct CDR3 sequences, around half of them singletons. The V and J ends lost 4 bases and 10 bases respectively, with 15 bases between them. This CDR3 spans 14 amino acids. The V gene's germline CDR1 is SGHRS and CDR2 YFSETQ. The chain couples TRBV5-1 to TRBJ1-6, with unresolved D. The clonotype was recovered from a woman between 40 and 55 years old in good health. The sample comprised blood. CDR3 in DNA: TGCGCCAGCAGCGTGGATCCGGGGAACTCACCCCTCCACTTT. Amino acid sequence: CASSVDPGNSPLHF.